Shown below are 5 T cell receptor beta chains from a single sample sequenced in a study of CD8+CD57+ T cells in acquired aplastic anemia. Genomic DNA, serving as template, underwent TCR beta VDJ and CDR3 profiling. TCRdb re-analysed the reads in MiXCR, keeping a single row per CDR3 protein. The table includes about 170,000 distinct CDR3 sequences, under 75% detected once. Material: sorted CD4+, CD8+, or CD8+CD57+ T cells (not recorded which) from PBMCs. The source of these receptors is a human donor in good health.

The chain is built from TRBV20-1 and TRBJ2-3, with 10 bases fitting TRBD2. CDR1 is DFQATT and CDR2 is SNEGSKA in the germline V gene (reference sequence). J was trimmed by 6 bases and V by 3 bases; bases with no gene match: 9. CDR3 length: 15 residues. The CDR3: CSASLTSGVMDTQYF. The CDR3 nucleotides read TGCAGTGCTAGTTTAACTAGCGGGGTGATGGATACGCAGTATTTT.

This clonotype appeared a few times. The chain joins TRBV24-1 to TRBJ2-1, with a possible D match to TRBD1 (6 bases). Germline CDR1 KGHDR, CDR2 SFDVKD. The CDR3 sequence is 14 residues long. V dropped 3 bases and J dropped 4 bases, with 9 bases sitting between them. CDR3 sequence (DNA): TGTGCCACCAGTGATGAGGGACAATACAATGAGCAGTTCTTC. Its protein is CATSDEGQYNEQFF.

The J gene is TRBJ2-5, the V gene TRBV9, with D maybe TRBD2 (6 bases). V was shortened by 4 bases and J by 0 bases, with 13 bases between the two germline ends. Germline CDR1 is SGDLS and CDR2 is YYNGEE. The CDR3 is 15 amino acids. The CDR3 sequence is CASSPYAGHQETQYF. CDR3 DNA: TGTGCCAGCAGCCCCTACGCGGGGCACCAAGAGACCCAGTACTTC.

With regard to this clonotype: The junction departs from germline at one end; a sequencing error may be responsible. V usage is TRBV5-5 and J usage is TRBJ2-1, with 9 bases aligning to TRBD1. The CDR3 totals 16 residues. CDR1 and CDR2 (germline): SGHKS, YYEKEE (reference sequence). The CDR3 DNA sequence: TGCGCCAGCAGCTTCCCTGAACAGGGGGCGTACAATGAGCAGTTCTTC. This gives the protein CASSFPEQGAYNEQFF. Looking up the rest from reference TRBV5-5 and TRBJ2-1 gives the full variable domain: DAGVTQSPTHLIKTRGQQVTLRCSPISGHKSVSWYQQVLGQGPQFIFQYYEKEERGRGNFPDRFSARQFPNYSSELNVNALLLGDSALYLCASSFPEQGAYNEQFFGPGTRLTVL.

The gene calls are TRBV20-1 and TRBJ1-4; TRBD1 matches at 7 bases. After removal of 6 bases from V and 7 bases from J, the junction contained 11 bases not matched to a gene. The CDR3 sequence is 14 residues long. The germline V gene encodes CDR1 DFQATT and CDR2 SNEGSKA (reference sequence). The chain's CDR3 is CSATVEGAGEKLFF. CDR3 bases: TGCAGTGCCACCGTAGAGGGGGCTGGTGAAAAACTGTTTTTT.